This T cell receptor beta chain stems from a study of blood T cell repertoires in COVID-19. Study overall: From the United States, Italy and Spain came samples of acute and convalescent COVID-19. Sources were T cells, B-cell-depleted T cells, or PBMCs; the material itself was cDNA or gDNA.

Per the authors' pipeline: Reference gene primer amplification in the assay estimated nucleated cell counts. TCRdb's table, derived via immunoSEQ multiplex PCR, lists solely in-frame clones and lacks some. V, J and clone size derive from that table, while D and trimming were established from the DNA sequence. The repertoire holds roughly 220,000 clones, 80% to 85% seen once, with around 20% in the top ten. V was cut by 0 bases and J by 6 bases, with 9 bases left in between. The germline V gene has CDR1 SGHRS and CDR2 YFSETQ. This CDR3 region has 13 residues. This rearrangement joins TRBV5-1 to TRBJ1-2, with D unresolved. The sequence was obtained from a man in his thirties or forties with active or convalescent COVID-19. The sample consisted of peripheral blood. CDR3 DNA: TGCGCCAGCAGCTTGGGATCTGCGGATGGCTACACCTTC. As protein: CASSLGSADGYTF.